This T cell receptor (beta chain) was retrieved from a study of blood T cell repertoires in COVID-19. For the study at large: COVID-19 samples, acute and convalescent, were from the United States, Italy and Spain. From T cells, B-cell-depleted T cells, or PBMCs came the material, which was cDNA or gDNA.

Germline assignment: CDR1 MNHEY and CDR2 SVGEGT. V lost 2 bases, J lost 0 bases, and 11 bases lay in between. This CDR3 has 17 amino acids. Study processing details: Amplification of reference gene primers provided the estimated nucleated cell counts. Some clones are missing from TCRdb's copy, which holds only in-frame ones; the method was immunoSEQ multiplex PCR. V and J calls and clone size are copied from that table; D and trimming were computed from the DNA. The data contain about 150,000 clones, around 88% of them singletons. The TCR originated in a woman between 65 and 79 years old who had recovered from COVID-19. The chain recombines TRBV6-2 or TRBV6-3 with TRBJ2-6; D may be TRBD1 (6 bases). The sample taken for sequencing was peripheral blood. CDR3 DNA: TGTGCCAGCAGTTACGGACAGACTTCCTCTGGGGCCAACGTCCTGACTTTC. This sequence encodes CASSYGQTSSGANVLTF.